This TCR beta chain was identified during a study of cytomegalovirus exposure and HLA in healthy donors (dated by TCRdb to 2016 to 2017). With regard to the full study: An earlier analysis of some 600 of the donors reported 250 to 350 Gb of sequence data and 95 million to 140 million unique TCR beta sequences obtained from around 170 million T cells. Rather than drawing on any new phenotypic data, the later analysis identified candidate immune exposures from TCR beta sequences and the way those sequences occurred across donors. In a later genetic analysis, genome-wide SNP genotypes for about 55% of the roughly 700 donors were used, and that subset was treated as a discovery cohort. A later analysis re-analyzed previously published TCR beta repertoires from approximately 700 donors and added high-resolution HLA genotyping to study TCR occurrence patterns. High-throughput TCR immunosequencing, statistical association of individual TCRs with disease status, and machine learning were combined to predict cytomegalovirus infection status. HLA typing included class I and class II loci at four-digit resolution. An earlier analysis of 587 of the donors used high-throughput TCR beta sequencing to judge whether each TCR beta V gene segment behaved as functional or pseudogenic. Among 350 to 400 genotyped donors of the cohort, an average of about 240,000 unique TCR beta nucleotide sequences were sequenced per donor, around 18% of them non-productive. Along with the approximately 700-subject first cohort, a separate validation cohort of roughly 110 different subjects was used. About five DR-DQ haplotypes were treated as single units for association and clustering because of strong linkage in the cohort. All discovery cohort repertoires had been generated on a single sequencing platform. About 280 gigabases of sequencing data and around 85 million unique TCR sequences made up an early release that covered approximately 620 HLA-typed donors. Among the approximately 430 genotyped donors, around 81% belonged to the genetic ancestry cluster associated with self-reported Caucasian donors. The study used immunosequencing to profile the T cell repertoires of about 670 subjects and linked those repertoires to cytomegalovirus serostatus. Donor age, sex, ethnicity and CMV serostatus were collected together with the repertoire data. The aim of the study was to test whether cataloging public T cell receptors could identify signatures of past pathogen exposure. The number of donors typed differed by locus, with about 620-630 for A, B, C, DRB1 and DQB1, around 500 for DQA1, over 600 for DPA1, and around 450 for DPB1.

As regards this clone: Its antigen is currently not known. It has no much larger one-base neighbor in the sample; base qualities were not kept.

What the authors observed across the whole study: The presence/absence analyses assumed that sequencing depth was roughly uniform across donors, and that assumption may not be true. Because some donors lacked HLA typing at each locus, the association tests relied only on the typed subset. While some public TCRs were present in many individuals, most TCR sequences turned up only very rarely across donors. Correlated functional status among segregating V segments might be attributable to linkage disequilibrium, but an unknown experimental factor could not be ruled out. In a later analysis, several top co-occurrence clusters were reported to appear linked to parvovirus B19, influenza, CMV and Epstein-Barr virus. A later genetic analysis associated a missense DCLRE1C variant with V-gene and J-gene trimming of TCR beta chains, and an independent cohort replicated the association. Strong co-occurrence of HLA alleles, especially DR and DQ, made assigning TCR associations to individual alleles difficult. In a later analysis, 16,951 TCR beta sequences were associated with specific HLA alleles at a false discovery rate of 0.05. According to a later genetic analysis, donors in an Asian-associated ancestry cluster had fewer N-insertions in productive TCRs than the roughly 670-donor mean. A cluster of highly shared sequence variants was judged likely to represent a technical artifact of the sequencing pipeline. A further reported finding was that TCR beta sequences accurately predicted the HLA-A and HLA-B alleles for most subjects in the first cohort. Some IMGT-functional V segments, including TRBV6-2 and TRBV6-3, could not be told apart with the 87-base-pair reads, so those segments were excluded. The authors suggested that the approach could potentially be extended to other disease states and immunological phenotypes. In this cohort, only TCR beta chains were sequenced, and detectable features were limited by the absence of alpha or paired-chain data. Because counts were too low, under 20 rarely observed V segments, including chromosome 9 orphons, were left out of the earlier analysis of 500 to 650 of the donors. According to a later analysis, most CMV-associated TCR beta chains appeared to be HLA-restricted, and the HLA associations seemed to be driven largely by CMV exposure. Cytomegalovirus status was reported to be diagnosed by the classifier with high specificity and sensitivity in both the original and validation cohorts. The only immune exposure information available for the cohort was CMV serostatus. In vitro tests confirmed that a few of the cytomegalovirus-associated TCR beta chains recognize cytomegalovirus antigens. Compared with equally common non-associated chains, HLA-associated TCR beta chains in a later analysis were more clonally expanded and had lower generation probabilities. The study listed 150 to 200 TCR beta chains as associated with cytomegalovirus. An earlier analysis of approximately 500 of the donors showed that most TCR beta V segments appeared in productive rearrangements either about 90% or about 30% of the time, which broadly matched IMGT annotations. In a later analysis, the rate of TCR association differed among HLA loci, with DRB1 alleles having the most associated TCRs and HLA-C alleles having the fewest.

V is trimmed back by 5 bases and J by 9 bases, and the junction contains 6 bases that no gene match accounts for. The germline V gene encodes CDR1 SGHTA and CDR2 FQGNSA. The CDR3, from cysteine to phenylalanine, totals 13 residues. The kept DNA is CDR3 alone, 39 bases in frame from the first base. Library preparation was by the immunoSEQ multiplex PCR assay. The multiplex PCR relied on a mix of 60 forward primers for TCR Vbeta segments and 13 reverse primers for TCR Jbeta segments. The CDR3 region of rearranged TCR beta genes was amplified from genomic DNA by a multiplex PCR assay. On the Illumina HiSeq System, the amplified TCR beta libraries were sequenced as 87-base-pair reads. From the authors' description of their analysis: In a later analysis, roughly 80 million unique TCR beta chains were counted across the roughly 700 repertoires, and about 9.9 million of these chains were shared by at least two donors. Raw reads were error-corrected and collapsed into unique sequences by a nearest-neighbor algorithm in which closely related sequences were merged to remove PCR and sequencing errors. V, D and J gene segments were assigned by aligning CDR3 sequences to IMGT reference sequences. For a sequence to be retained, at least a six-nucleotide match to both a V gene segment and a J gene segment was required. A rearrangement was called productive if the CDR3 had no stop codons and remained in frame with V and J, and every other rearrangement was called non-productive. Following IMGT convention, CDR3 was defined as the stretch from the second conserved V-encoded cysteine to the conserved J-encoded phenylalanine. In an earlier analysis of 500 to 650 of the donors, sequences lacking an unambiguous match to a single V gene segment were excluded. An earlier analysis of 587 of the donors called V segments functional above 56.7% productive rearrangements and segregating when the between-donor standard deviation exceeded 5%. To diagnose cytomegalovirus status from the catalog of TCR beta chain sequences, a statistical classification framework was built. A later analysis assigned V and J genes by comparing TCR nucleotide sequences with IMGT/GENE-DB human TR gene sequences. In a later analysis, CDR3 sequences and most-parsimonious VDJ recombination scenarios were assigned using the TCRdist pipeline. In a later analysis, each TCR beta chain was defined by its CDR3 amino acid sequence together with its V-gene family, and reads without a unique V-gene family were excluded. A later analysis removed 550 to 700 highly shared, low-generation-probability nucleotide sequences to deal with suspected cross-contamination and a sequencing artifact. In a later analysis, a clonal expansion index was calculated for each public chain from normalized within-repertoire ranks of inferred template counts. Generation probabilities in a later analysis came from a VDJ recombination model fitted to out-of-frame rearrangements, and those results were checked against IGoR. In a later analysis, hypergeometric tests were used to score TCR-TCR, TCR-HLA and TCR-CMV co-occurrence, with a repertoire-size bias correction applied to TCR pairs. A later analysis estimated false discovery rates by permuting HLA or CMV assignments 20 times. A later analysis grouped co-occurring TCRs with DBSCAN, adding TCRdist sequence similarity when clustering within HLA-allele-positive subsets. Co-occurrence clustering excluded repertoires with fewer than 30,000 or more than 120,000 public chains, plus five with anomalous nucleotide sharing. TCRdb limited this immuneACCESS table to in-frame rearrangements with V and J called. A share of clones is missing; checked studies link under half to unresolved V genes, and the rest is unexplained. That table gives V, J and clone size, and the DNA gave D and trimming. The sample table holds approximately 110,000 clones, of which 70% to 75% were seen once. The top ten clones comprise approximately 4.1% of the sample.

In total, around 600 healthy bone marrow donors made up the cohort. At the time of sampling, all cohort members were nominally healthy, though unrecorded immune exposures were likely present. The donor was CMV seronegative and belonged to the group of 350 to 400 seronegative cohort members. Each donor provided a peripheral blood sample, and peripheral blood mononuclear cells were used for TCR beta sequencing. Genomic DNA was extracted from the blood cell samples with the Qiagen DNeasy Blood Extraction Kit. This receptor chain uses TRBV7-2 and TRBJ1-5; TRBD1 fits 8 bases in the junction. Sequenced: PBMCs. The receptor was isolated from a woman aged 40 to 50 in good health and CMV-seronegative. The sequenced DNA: TGTGCCAGCAGCCAGGGGGCGGGACGGCCCCAGCATTTT. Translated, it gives CASSQGAGRPQHF. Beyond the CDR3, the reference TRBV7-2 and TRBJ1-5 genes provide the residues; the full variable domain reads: GAGVSQSPSNKVTEKGKDVELRCDPISGHTALYWYRQSLGQGLEFLIYFQGNSAPDKSGLPSDRFSAERTGGSVSTLTIQRTQQEDSAVYLCASSQGAGRPQHFGDGTRLSIL.